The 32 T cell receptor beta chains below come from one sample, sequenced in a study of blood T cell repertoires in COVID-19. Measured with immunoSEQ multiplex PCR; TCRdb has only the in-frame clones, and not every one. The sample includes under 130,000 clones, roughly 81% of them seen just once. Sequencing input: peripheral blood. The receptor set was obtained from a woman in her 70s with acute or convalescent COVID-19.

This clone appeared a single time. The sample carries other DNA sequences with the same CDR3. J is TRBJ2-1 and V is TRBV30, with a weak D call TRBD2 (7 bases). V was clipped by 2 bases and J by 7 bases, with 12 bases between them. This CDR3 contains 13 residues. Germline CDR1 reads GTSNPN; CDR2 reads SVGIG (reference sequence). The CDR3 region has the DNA TGTGCCTGGAGTAGGAGGGGGGGAAATGAGCAGTTCTTC. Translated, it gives CAWSRRGGNEQFF. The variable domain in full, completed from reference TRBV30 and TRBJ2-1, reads SQTIHQWPATLVQPVGSPLSLECTVEGTSNPNLYWYRQAAGRGLQLLFYSVGIGQISSEVPQNLSASRPQDRQFILSSKKLLLSDSGFYLCAWSRRGGNEQFFGPGTRLTVL.

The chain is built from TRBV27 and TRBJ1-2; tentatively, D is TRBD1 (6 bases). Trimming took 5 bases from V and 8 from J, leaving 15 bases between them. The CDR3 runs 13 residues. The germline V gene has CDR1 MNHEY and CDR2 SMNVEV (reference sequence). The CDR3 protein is CASSPGVLTGYTF. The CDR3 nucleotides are TGTGCCAGCAGTCCAGGGGTTCTAACGGGCTACACCTTC.

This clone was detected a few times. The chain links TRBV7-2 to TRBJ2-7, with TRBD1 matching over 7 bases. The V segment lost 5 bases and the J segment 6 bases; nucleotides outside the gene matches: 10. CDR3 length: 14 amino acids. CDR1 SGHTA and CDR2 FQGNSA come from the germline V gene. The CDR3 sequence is CASSEDRYSSEQYF. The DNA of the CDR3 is TGTGCCAGCAGCGAGGACAGGTACTCTAGCGAGCAGTACTTC.

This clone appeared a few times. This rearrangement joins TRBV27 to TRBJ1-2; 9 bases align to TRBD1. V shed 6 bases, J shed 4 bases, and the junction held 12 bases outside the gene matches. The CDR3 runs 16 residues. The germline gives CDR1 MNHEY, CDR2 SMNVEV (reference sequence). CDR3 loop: CASSLIGQGIIYGYTF. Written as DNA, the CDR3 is TGTGCCAGCAGCCTTATTGGACAGGGGATTATCTATGGCTACACCTTC.

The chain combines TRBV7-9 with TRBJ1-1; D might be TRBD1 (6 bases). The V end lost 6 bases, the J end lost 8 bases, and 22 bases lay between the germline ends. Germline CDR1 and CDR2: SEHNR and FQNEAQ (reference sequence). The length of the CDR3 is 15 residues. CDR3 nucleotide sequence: TGTGCCAGCAGAGTAGATCCACAGGGTATCACCGAAGCTTTCTTT. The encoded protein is CASRVDPQGITEAFF. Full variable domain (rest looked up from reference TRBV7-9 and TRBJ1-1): DTGVSQNPRHKITKRGQNVTFRCDPISEHNRLYWYRQTLGQGPEFLTYFQNEAQLEKSRLLSDRFSAERPKGSFSTLEIQRTEQGDSAMYLCASRVDPQGITEAFFGQGTRLTVV.

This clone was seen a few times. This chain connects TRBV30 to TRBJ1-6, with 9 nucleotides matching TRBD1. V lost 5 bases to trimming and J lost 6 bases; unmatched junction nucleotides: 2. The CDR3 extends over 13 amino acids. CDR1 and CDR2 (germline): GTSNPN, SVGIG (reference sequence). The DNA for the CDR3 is TGTGCCTGGGGGACAGGGCGTAATTCACCCCTCCACTTT. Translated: CAWGTGRNSPLHF.

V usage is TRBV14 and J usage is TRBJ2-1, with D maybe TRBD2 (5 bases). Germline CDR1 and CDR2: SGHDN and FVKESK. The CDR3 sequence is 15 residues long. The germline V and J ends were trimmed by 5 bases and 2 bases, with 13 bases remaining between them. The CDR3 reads CASSGSSLAYNEQFF. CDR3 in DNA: TGTGCCAGCAGCGGTTCTAGCCTAGCCTACAATGAGCAGTTCTTC.

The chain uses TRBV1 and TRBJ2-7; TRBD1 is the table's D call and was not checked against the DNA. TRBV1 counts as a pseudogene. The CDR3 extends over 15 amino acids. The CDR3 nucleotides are TGCACCAGCAGCCCCCAGAAAGGGGCTAGATTCGAGCAGTACTTC. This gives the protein CTSSPQKGARFEQYF.

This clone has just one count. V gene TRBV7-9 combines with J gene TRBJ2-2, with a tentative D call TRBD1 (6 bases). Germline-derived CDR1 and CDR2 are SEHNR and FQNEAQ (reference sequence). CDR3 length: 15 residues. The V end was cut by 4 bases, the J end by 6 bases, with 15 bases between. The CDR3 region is CASSSRGAGSGELFF. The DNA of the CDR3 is TGTGCCAGCAGCTCCAGGGGTGCAGGGTCCGGGGAGCTGTTTTTT.

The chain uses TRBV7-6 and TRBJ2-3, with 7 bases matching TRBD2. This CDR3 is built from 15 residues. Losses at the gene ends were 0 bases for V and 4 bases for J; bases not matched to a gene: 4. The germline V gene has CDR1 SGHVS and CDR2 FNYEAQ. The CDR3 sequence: CASSLAGGPPDTQYF. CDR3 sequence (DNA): TGTGCCAGCAGCTTAGCGGGAGGGCCCCCAGATACGCAGTATTTT.

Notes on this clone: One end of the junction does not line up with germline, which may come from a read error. CDR3 in amino acids: CASSLGALQAQHF. The CDR3 DNA follows: TGTGCCAGCAGCCTGGGGGCACTTCAGGCCCAGCATTTT. This chain joins TRBV7-2 and TRBJ1-5; TRBD1 might be the D (6 bases). CDR1 and CDR2 (germline): SGHTA, FQGNSA. The CDR3 length is 13 residues.

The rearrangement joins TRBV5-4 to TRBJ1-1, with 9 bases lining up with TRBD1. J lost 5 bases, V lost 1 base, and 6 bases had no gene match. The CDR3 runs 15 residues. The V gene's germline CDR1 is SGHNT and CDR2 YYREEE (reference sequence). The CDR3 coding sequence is TGTGCCAGCAGCTTGCCGGGACAGGGTATTACTGAAGCTTTCTTT. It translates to CASSLPGQGITEAFF.

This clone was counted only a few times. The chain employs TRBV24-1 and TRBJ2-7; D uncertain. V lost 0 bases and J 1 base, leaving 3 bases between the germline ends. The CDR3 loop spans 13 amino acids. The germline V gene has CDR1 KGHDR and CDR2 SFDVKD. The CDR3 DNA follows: TGTGCCACCAGTGATTTGACTTCCTACGAGCAGTACTTC. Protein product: CATSDLTSYEQYF.

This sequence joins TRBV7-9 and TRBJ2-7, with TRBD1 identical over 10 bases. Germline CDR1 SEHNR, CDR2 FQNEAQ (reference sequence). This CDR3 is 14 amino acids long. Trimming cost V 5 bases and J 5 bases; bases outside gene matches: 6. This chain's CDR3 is CASSHPGQGNEQYF. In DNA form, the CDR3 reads TGTGCCAGCAGCCACCCGGGACAGGGGAACGAGCAGTACTTC.

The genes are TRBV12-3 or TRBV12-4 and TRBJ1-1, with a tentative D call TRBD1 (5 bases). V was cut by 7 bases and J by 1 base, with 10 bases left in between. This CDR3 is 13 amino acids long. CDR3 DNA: TGTGCCAGCACCGACAGCAAGAACACTGAAGCTTTCTTT. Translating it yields CASTDSKNTEAFF.

CDR3 residues: CAWSVSVRGRGNTIYF. DNA of the CDR3: TGTGCCTGGAGTGTAAGCGTAAGGGGCCGTGGAAACACCATATATTTT. The chain couples TRBV30 to TRBJ1-3; possibly TRBD1 for D (5 bases). Trimming removed 0 bases at V and 3 bases at J, with 15 bases between. Germline V gives CDR1 GTSNPN, CDR2 SVGIG (reference sequence). This CDR3 has 16 residues.

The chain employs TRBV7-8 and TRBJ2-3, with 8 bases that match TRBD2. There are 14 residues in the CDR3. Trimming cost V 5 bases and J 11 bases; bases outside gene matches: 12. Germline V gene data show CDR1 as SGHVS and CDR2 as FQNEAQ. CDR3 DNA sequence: TGTGCCAGCAGCCTATACTCCGGGGGGGAGGGGCAGTATTTT. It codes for CASSLYSGGEGQYF.

CDR3 in DNA: TGTGCCAGTAGTGCCGGGGATTCACCCCTCCACTTT. Protein sequence: CASSAGDSPLHF. The genes are TRBV19 and TRBJ1-6; D remains unclear. Trimming cost V 5 bases and J 8 bases, with 7 bases left between them. The CDR3 is 12 residues long. Germline V gene data show CDR1 as LNHDA and CDR2 as SQIVND (reference sequence). Together with reference TRBV19 and TRBJ1-6, the CDR3 gives the full variable domain: DGGITQSPKYLFRKEGQNVTLSCEQNLNHDAMYWYRQDPGQGLRLIYYSQIVNDFQKGDIAEGYSVSREKKESFPLTVTSAQKNPTAFYLCASSAGDSPLHFGNGTRLTVT.

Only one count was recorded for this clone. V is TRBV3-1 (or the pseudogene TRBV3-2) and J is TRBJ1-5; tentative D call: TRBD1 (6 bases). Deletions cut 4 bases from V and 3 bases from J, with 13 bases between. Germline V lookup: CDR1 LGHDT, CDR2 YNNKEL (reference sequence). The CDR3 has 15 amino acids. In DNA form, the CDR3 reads TGTGCCAGCAGCCTCGGCGGACAGCCCAATCAGCCCCAGCATTTT. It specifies CASSLGGQPNQPQHF.

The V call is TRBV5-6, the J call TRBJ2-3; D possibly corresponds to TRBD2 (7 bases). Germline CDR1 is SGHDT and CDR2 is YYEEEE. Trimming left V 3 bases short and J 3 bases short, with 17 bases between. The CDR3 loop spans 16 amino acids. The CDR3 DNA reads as TGTGCCAGCAGCTCTTGGGGGGGCGAGGGAACAGATACGCAGTATTTT. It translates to CASSSWGGEGTDTQYF.

The CDR3 DNA sequence: TGCGCCAGCAGCTTGGGCGGGAGAGCAGATACGCAGTATTTT. Residues: CASSLGGRADTQYF. This chain links TRBV5-1 with TRBJ2-3; 7 bases align to TRBD2. CDR3 size: 14 residues. V shed 0 bases, J shed 4 bases, and the junction held 2 bases outside the gene matches. The germline V gene encodes CDR1 SGHRS and CDR2 YFSETQ. Supplemented by reference TRBV5-1 and TRBJ2-3, the full variable domain reads KAGVTQTPRYLIKTRGQQVTLSCSPISGHRSVSWYQQTPGQGLQFLFEYFSETQRNKGNFPGRFSGRQFSNSRSEMNVSTLELGDSALYLCASSLGGRADTQYFGPGTRLTVL.

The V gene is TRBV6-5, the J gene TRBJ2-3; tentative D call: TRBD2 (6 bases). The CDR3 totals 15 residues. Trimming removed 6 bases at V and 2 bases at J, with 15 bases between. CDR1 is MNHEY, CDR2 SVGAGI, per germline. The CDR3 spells CASRTTRGDTDTQYF. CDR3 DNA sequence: TGTGCCAGCAGGACCACGCGGGGTGACACAGATACGCAGTATTTT.

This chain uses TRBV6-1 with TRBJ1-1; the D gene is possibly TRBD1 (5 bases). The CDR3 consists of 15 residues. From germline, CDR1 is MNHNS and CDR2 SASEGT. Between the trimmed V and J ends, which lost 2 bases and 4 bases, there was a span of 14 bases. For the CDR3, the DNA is TGTGCCAGCAGTGAAATTCGGGGGGTGGGCACTGAAGCTTTCTTT. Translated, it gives CASSEIRGVGTEAFF.

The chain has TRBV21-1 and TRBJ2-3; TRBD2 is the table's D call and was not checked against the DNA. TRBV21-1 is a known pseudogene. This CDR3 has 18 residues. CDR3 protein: CASSKGGSGRRSTDTQYF. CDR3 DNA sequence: TGTGCCAGCAGCAAAGGTGGGAGCGGGAGGCGTAGCACAGATACGCAGTATTTT.

This CDR3 reads CASSSKQGASYEQYF. The CDR3 coding sequence is TGCGCCAGCAGCTCCAAACAGGGGGCCTCCTACGAGCAGTACTTC. This chain links TRBV5-1 with TRBJ2-7, with 9 positions matching TRBD1. Unmatched junction bases numbered 4, after V lost 3 bases and J lost 0 bases. Germline V CDR1 and CDR2: SGHRS, YFSETQ. The CDR3 extends over 15 amino acids.

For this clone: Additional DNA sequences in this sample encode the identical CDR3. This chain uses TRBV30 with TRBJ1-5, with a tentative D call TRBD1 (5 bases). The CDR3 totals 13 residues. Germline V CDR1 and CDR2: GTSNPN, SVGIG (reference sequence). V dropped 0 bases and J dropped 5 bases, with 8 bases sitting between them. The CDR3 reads CAWSVRGDQPQHF. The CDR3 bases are TGTGCCTGGAGTGTACGGGGGGATCAGCCCCAGCATTTT.

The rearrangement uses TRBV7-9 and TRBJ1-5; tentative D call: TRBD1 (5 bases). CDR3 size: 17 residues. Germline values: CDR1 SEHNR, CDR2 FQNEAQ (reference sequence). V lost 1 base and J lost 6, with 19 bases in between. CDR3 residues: CASSLDDGGQGFQPQHF. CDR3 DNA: TGTGCCAGCAGCTTAGACGACGGAGGGCAGGGATTTCAGCCCCAGCATTTT. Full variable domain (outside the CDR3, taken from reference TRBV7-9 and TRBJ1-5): DTGVSQNPRHKITKRGQNVTFRCDPISEHNRLYWYRQTLGQGPEFLTYFQNEAQLEKSRLLSDRFSAERPKGSFSTLEIQRTEQGDSAMYLCASSLDDGGQGFQPQHFGDGTRLSIL.

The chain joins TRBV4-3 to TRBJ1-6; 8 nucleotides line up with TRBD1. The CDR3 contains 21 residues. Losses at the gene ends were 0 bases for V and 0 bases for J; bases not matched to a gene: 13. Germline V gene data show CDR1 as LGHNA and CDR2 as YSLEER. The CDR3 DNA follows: TGCGCCAGCAGCCAAGAGTCGGGATTCGGGGACAGGAGCTCCTATAATTCACCCCTCCACTTT. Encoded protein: CASSQESGFGDRSSYNSPLHF.

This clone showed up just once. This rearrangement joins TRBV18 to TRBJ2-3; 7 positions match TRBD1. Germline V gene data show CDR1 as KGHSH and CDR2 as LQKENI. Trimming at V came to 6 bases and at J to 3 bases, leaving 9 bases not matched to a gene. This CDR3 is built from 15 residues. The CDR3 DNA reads TGTGCCAGCTCCTCCTCGGGGACAGTGACAGATACGCAGTATTTT. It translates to CASSSSGTVTDTQYF.

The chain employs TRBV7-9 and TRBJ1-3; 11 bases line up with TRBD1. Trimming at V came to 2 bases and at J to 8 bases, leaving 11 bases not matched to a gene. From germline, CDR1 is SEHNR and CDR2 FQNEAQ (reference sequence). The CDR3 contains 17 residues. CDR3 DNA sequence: TGTGCCAGCAGCTTATCCTACTCCGGGACAGGGGGAGACACCATATATTTT. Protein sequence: CASSLSYSGTGGDTIYF. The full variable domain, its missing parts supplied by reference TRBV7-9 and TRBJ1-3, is DTGVSQNPRHKITKRGQNVTFRCDPISEHNRLYWYRQTLGQGPEFLTYFQNEAQLEKSRLLSDRFSAERPKGSFSTLEIQRTEQGDSAMYLCASSLSYSGTGGDTIYFGEGSWLTVV.

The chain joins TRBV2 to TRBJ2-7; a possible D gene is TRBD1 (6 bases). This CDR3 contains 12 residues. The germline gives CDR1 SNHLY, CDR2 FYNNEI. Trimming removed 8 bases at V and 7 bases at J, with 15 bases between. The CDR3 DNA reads TGTGCCAGCGAACGGACAGCCTTTGAGCAGTACTTC. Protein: CASERTAFEQYF. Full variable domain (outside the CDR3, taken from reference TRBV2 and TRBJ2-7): EPEVTQTPSHQVTQMGQEVILRCVPISNHLYFYWYRQILGQKVEFLVSFYNNEISEKSEIFDDQFSVERPDGSNFTLKIRSTKLEDSAMYFCASERTAFEQYFGPGTRLTVT.

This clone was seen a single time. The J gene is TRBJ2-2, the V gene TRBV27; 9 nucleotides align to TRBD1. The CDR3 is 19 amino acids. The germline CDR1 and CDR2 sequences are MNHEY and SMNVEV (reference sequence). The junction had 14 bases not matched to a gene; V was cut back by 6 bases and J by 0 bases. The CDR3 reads CASRPLWTGVIPNTGELFF. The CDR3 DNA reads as TGTGCCAGCAGACCTCTCTGGACAGGGGTGATCCCGAACACCGGGGAGCTGTTTTTT.